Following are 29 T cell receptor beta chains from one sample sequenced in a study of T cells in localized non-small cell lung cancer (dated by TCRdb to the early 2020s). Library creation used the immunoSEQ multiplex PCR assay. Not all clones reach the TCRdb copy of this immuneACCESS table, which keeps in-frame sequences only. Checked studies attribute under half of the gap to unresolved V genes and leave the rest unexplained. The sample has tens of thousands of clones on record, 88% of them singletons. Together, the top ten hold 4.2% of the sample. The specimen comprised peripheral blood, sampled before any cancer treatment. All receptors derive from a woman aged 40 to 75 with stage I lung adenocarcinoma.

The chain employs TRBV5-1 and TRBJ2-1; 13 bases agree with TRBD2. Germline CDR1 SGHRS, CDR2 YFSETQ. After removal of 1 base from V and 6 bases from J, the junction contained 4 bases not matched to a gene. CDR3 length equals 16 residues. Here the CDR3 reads CASSLRTSGGSNEQFF. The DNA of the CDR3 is TGCGCCAGCAGCTTGAGGACTAGCGGGGGAAGCAATGAGCAGTTCTTC.

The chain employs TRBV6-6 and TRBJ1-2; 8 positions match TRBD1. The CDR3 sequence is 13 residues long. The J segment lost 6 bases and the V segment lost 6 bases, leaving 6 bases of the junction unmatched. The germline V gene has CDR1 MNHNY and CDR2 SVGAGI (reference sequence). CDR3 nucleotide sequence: TGTGCCAGCAGCCCGACAGGGGTCCATGGCTACACCTTC. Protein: CASSPTGVHGYTF.

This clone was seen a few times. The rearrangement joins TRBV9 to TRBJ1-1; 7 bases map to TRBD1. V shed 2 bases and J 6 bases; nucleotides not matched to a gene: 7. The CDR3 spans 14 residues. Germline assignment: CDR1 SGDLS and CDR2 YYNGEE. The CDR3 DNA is TGTGCCAGCAGCGTCGTGAATACAGGGGCTGAAGCTTTCTTT. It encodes CASSVVNTGAEAFF.

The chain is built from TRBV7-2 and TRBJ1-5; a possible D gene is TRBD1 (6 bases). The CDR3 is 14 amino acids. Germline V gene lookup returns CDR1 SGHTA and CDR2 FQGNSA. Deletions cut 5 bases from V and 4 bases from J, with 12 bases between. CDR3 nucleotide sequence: TGTGCCAGCAGCCAGGACAGTGCAAATCAGCCCCAGCATTTT. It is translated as CASSQDSANQPQHF.

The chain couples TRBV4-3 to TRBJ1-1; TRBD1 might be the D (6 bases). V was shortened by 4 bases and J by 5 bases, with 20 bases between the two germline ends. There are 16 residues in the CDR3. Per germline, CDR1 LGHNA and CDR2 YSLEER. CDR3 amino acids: CASSPAGGGAVTEAFF. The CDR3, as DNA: TGCGCCAGCAGCCCGGCGGGGGGGGGCGCGGTTACTGAAGCTTTCTTT.

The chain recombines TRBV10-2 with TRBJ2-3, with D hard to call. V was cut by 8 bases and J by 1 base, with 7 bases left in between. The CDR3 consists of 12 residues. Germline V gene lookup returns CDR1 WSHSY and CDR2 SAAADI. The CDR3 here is CASGGGTDTQYF. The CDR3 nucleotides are TGCGCCAGCGGTGGGGGCACAGATACGCAGTATTTT.

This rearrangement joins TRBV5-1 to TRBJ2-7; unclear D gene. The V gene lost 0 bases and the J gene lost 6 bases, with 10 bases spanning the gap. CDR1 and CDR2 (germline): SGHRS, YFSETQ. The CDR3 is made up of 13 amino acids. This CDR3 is CASSLEAFGEQYF. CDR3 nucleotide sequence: TGCGCCAGCAGCTTGGAGGCGTTCGGCGAGCAGTACTTC.

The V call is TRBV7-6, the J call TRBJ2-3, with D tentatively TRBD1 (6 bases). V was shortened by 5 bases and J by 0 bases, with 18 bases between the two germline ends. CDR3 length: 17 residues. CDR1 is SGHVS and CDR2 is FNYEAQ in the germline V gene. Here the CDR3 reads CASSAQDSFYSTDTQYF. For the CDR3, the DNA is TGTGCCAGCAGCGCCCAGGACAGCTTTTATAGCACAGATACGCAGTATTTT.

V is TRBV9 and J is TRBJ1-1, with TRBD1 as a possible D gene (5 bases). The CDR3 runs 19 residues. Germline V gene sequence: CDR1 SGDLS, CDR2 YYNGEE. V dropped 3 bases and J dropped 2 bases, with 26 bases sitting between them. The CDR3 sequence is CASSDQRTTVKGPNTEAFF. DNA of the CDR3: TGTGCCAGCAGCGATCAACGGACGACAGTGAAGGGACCAAACACTGAAGCTTTCTTT. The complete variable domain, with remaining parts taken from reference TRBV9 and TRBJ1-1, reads DSGVTQTPKHLITATGQRVTLRCSPRSGDLSVYWYQQSLDQGLQFLIQYYNGEERAKGNILERFSAQQFPDLHSELNLSSLELGDSALYFCASSDQRTTVKGPNTEAFFGQGTRLTVV.

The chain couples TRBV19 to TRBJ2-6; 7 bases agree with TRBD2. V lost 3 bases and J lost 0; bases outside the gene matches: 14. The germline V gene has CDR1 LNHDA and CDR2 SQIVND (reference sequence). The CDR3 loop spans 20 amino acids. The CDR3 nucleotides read TGTGCCAGTAGTATTGAGCGGGGCGTTCGTCGTTCCTCTGGGGCCAACGTCCTGACTTTC. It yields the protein CASSIERGVRRSSGANVLTF.

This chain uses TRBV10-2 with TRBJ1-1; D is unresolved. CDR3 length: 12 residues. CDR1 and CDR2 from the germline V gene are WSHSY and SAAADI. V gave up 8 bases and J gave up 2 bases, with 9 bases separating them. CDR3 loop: CASSNQNTEAFF. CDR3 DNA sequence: TGCGCCAGCTCAAACCAAAACACTGAAGCTTTCTTT.

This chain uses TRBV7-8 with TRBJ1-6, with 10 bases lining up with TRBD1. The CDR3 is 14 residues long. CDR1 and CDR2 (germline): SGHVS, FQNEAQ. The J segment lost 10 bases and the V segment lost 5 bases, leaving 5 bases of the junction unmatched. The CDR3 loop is CASSLGQGGSPLHF. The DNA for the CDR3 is TGTGCCAGCAGCCTAGGACAGGGGGGGTCACCCCTCCACTTT.

CDR3 bases: TGTGCCACCTTAGGACAGGGGGTTAATCAGCCCCAGCATTTT. Amino acid sequence: CATLGQGVNQPQHF. The chain is built from TRBV21-1 and TRBJ1-5; the table's D call, TRBD1, has no DNA check behind it. TRBV21-1 is designated a pseudogene. The CDR3 runs 14 residues.

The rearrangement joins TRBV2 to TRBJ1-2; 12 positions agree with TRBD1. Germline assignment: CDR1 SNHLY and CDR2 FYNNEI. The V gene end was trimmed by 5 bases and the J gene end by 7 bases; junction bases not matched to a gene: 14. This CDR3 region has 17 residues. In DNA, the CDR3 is TGTGCCAGCAGTTTCTTAGACCCGGGACAGGGGGCGGGTGGCTACACCTTC. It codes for CASSFLDPGQGAGGYTF.

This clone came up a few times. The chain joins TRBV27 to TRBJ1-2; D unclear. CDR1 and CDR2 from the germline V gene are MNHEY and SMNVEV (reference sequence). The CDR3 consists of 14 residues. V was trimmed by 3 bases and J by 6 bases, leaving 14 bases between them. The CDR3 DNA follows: TGTGCCAGCAGTTTGAAAGGATTCTTCCATGGCTACACCTTC. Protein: CASSLKGFFHGYTF.

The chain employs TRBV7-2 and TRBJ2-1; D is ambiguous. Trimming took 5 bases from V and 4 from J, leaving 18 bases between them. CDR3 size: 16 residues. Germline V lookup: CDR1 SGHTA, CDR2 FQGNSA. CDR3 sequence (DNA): TGTGCCAGCAGCGCACACGGGTCTCCCCCTTACAATGAGCAGTTCTTC. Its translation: CASSAHGSPPYNEQFF.

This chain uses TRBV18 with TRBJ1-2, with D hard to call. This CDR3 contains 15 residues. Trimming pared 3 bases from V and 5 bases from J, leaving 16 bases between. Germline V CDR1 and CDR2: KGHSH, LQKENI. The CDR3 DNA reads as TGTGCCAGCTCACCGGGCCAGCGGGTTTATTATGGCTACACCTTC. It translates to CASSPGQRVYYGYTF.

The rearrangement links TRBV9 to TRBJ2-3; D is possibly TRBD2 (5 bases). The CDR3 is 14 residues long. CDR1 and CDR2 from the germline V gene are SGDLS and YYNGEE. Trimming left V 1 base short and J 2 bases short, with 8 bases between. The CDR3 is CASSVSDYTDTQYF. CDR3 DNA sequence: TGTGCCAGCAGCGTAAGTGACTACACAGATACGCAGTATTTT.

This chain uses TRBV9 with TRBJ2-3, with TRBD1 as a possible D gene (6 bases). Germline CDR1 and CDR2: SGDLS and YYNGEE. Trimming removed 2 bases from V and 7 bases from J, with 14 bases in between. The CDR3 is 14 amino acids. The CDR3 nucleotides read TGTGCCAGCAGCGTGGGGGCCGAGTTAAATACGCAGTATTTT. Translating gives CASSVGAELNTQYF.

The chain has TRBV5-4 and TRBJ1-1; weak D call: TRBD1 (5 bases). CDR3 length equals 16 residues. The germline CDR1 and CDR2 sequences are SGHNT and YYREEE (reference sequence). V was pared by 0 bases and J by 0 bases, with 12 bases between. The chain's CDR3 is CASSLDRSRMNTEAFF. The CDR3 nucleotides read TGTGCCAGCAGCTTGGACAGGAGTCGGATGAACACTGAAGCTTTCTTT.

The CDR3 bases are TGTGCCAGTCGACAGGGTCAACCTTATGGCTACACCTTC. This sequence encodes CASRQGQPYGYTF. J is TRBJ1-2 and V is TRBV19; 7 nucleotides align to TRBD1. The CDR3 loop spans 13 amino acids. Germline CDR1 LNHDA, CDR2 SQIVND (reference sequence). The ends lost 8 bases at V and 5 bases at J; junction bases unmatched: 8.

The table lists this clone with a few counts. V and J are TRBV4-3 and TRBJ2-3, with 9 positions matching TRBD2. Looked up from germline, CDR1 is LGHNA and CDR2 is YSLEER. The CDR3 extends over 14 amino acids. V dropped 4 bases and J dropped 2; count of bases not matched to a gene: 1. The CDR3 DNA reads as TGCGCCAGCAGCCTAGCGGGGGACACAGATACGCAGTATTTT. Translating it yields CASSLAGDTDTQYF.

The CDR3 loop is CASNRGTDTQYF. In DNA form, the CDR3 reads TGTGCCAGTAACAGGGGCACAGATACGCAGTATTTT. The V gene is TRBV19, the J gene TRBJ2-3; D is perhaps TRBD1 (6 bases). V dropped 7 bases and J dropped 1 base, with 6 bases sitting between them. Germline V gene lookup returns CDR1 LNHDA and CDR2 SQIVND (reference sequence). The CDR3 runs 12 residues. Full variable domain (missing parts from reference TRBV19 and TRBJ2-3): DGGITQSPKYLFRKEGQNVTLSCEQNLNHDAMYWYRQDPGQGLRLIYYSQIVNDFQKGDIAEGYSVSREKKESFPLTVTSAQKNPTAFYLCASNRGTDTQYFGPGTRLTVL.

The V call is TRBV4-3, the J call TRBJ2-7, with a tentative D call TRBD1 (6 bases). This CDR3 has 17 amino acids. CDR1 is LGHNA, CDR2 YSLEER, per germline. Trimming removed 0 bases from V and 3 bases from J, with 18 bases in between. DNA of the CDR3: TGCGCCAGCAGCCAAGAATTCACTAAGGGACATAGCTACGAGCAGTACTTC. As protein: CASSQEFTKGHSYEQYF.

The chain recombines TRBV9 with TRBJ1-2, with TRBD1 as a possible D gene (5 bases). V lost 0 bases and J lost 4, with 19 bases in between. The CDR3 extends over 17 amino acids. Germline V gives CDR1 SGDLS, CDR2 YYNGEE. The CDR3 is CASSVATTYGQGYGYTF. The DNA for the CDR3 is TGTGCCAGCAGCGTAGCTACTACGTACGGGCAGGGCTATGGCTACACCTTC.

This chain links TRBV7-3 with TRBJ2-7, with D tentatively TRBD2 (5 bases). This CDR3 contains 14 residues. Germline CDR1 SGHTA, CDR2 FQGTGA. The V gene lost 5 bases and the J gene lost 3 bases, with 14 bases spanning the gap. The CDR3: CASSAGFGGYEQYF. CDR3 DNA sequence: TGTGCCAGCAGCGCCGGATTCGGAGGCTACGAGCAGTACTTC.

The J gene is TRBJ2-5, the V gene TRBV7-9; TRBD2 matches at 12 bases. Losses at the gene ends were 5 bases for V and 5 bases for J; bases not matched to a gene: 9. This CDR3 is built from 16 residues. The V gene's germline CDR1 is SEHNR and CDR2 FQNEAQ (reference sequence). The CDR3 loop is CASSELAGGRGETQYF. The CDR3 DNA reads TGTGCCAGCAGCGAGCTAGCGGGGGGGCGCGGGGAGACCCAGTACTTC.

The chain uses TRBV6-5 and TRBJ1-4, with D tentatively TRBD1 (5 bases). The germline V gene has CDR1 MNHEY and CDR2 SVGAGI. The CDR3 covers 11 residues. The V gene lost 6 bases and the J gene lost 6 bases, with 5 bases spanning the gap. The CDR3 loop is CASRTDEKLFF. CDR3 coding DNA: TGTGCCAGCAGGACAGATGAAAAACTGTTTTTT.

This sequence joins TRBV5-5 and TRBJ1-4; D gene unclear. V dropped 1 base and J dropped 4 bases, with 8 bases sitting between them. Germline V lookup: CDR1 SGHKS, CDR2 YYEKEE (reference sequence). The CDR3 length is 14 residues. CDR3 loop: CASSLTTSNEKLFF. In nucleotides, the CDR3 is TGTGCCAGCAGCTTGACTACGAGTAATGAAAAACTGTTTTTT.